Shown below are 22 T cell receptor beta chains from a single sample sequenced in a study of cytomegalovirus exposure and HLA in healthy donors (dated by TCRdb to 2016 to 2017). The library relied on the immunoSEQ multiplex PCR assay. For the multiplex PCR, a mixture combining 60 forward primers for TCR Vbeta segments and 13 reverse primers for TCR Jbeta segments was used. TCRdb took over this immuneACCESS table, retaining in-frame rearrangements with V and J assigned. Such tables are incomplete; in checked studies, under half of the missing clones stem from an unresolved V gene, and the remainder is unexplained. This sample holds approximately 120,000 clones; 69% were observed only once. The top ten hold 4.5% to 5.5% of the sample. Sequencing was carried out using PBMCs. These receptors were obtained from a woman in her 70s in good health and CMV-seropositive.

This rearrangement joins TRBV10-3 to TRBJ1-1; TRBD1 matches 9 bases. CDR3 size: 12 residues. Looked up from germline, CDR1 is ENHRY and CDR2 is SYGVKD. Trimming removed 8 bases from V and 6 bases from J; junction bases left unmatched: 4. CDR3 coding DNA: TGTGCCATCGGGGACAGGGCCGCTGAAGCTTTCTTT. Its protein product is CAIGDRAAEAFF.

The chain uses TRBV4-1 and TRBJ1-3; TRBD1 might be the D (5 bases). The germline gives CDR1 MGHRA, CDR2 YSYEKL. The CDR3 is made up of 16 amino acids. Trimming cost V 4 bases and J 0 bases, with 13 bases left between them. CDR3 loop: CASSLGTGRSGNTIYF. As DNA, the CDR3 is TGCGCCAGCAGCCTAGGAACAGGTCGCTCTGGAAACACCATATATTTT.

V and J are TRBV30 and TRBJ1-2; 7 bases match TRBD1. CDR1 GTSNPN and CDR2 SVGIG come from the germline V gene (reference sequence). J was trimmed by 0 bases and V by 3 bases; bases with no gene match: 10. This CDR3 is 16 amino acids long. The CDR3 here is CAWRSDRENPNYGYTF. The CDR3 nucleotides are TGTGCCTGGAGAAGTGACAGGGAGAACCCTAACTATGGCTACACCTTC.

The CDR3 DNA sequence: TGTGCCAGCAGCTCGTTCTCGGGGGGCACAGATACGCAGTATTTT. Amino acid sequence: CASSSFSGGTDTQYF. The chain is built from TRBV9 and TRBJ2-3; tentatively, D is TRBD2 (6 bases). In germline, CDR1 is SGDLS, CDR2 YYNGEE. With 4 bases removed from V and 1 base from J, the gap between germline ends came to 13 bases. The CDR3 length is 15 residues. Complete variable domain (other parts from reference TRBV9 and TRBJ2-3): DSGVTQTPKHLITATGQRVTLRCSPRSGDLSVYWYQQSLDQGLQFLIQYYNGEERAKGNILERFSAQQFPDLHSELNLSSLELGDSALYFCASSSFSGGTDTQYFGPGTRLTVL.

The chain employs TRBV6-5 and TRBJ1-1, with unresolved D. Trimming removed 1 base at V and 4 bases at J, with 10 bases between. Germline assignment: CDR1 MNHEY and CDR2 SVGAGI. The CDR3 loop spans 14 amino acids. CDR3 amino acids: CASSYLEGRTEAFF. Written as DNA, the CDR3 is TGTGCCAGCAGTTACTTAGAGGGCCGCACTGAAGCTTTCTTT.

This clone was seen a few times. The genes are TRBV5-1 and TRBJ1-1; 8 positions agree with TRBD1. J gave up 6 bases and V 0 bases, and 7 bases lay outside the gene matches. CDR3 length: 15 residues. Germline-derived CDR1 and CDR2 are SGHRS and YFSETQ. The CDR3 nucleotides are TGCGCCAGCAGCTTGGTCGGACAGGGAGGCTCTGAAGCTTTCTTT. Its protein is CASSLVGQGGSEAFF.

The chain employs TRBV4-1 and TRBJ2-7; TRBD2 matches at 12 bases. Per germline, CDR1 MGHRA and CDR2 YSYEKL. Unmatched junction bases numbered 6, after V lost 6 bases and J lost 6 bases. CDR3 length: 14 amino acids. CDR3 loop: CASSPSGGAGEQYF. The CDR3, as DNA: TGCGCCAGCAGTCCTAGCGGGGGGGCGGGCGAGCAGTACTTC.

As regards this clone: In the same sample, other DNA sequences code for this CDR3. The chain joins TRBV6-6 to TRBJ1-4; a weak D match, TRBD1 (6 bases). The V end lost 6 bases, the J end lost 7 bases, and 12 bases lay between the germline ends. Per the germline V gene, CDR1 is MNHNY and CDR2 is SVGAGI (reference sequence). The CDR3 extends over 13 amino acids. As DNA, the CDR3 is TGTGCCAGCAGGCAGGGACACCCTGAAAAACTGTTTTTT. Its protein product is CASRQGHPEKLFF.

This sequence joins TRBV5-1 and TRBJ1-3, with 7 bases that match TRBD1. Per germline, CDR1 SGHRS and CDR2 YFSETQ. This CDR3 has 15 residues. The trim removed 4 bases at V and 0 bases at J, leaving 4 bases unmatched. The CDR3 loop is CASSPGQVSGNTIYF. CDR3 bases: TGCGCCAGCAGCCCCGGACAGGTCTCTGGAAACACCATATATTTT. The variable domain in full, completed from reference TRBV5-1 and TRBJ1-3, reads KAGVTQTPRYLIKTRGQQVTLSCSPISGHRSVSWYQQTPGQGLQFLFEYFSETQRNKGNFPGRFSGRQFSNSRSEMNVSTLELGDSALYLCASSPGQVSGNTIYFGEGSWLTVV.

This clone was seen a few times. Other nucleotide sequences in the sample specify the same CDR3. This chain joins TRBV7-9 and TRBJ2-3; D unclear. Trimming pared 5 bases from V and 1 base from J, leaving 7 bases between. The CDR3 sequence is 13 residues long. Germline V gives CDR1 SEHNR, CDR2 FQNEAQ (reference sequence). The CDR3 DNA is TGTGCCAGCAGCCTTCCAGGCACAGATACGCAGTATTTT. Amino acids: CASSLPGTDTQYF.

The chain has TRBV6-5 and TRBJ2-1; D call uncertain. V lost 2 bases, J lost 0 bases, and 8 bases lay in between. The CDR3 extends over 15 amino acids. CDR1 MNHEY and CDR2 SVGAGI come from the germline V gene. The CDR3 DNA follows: TGTGCCAGCAGTTACAGGAGTGACTCCTACAATGAGCAGTTCTTC. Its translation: CASSYRSDSYNEQFF.

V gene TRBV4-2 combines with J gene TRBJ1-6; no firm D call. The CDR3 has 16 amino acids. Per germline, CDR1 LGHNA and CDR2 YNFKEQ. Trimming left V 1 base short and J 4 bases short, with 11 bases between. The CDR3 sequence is CASSQGVSEYNSPLHF. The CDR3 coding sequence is TGTGCCAGCAGCCAAGGTGTCTCCGAGTATAATTCACCCCTCCACTTT.

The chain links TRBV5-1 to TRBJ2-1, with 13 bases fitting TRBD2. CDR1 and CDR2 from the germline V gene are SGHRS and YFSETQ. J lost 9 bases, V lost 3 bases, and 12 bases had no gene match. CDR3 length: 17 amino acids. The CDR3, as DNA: TGCGCCAGCAGCTCTGGGGCGGGACTAGCGGGGTCGGGTGAGCAGTTCTTC. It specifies CASSSGAGLAGSGEQFF.

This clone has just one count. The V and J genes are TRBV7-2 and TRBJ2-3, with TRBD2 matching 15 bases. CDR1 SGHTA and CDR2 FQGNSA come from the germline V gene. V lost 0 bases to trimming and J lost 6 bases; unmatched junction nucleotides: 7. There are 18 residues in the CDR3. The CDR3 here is CASSLALGLAGGRDTQYF. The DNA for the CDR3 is TGTGCCAGCAGCTTAGCGCTTGGACTAGCGGGGGGGCGGGATACGCAGTATTTT.

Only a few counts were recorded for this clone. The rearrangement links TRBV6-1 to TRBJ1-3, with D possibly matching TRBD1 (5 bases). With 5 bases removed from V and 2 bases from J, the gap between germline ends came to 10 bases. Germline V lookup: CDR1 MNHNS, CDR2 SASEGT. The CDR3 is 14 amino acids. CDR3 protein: CASSSAGTGNTIYF. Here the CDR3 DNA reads TGTGCCAGCAGTTCGGCAGGGACTGGAAACACCATATATTTT.

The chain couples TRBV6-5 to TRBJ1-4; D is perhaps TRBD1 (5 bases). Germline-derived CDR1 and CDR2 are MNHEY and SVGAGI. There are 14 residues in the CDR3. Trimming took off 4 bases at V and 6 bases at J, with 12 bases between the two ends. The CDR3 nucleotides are TGTGCCAGCAGTTCGCCCAGGGCAGATGAAAAACTGTTTTTT. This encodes CASSSPRADEKLFF.

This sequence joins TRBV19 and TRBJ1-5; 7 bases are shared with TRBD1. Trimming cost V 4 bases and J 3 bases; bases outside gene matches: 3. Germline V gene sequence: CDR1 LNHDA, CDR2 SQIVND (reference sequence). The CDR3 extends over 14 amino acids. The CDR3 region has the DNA TGTGCCAGTAGTACCGGGACAGTCAATCAGCCCCAGCATTTT. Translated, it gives CASSTGTVNQPQHF.

CDR3 in DNA: TGTGCCAGCAGTTCCTGGGGGGGGAATGAAAAACTGTTTTTT. This gives the protein CASSSWGGNEKLFF. The V and J genes are TRBV27 and TRBJ1-4; tentative D call: TRBD1 (5 bases). The germline CDR1 and CDR2 sequences are MNHEY and SMNVEV (reference sequence). Trimming removed 4 bases from V and 5 bases from J, with 11 bases in between. This CDR3 has 14 residues.

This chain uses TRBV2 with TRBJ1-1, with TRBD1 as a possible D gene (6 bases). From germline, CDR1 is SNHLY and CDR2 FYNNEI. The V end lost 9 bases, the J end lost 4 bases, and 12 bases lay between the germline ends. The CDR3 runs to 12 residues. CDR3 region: CASYRVGTEAFF. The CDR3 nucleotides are TGTGCCAGTTACAGGGTCGGCACTGAAGCTTTCTTT.

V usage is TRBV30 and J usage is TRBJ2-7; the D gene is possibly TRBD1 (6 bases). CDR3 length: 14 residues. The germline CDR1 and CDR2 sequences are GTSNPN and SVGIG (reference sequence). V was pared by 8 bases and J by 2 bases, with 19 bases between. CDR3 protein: CALSDRSPPYEQYF. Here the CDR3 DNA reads TGTGCCCTATCTGACAGGTCTCCCCCCTACGAGCAGTACTTC.

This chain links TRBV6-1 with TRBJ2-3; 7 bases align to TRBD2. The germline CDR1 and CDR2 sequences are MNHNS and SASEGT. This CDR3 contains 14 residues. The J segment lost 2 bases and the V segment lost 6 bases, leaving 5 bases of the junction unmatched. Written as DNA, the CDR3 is TGTGCCAGCAGGACAAGCGGGGCCACAGATACGCAGTATTTT. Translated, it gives CASRTSGATDTQYF.

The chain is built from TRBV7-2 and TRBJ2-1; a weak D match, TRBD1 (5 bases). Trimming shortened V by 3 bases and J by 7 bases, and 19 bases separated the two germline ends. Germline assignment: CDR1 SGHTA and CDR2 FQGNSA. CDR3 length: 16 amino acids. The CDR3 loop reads CASSFPPRAGQNEQFF. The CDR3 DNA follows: TGTGCCAGCAGCTTTCCCCCCCGGGCAGGGCAAAATGAGCAGTTCTTC.